The table lists the clone carrying this TCR beta chain with a count of one. As processed by the authors: It was from reference gene primer amplification that nucleated cell counts were estimated. Sequenced by immunoSEQ multiplex PCR; TCRdb stores in-frame clones only, minus some. V, J and clone size were drawn from that table, and D and trimming were deduced from the DNA. The data hold about 200,000 clones, with over 75% observed a single time. The source of the sample is a study of blood T cell repertoires in COVID-19. CDR1 and CDR2 from the germline V gene are MNHEY and SVGAGI. The CDR3 has 12 residues. V was shortened by 7 bases and J by 2 bases, with 9 bases between the two germline ends.

The receptor comes from an elderly woman with active or convalescent COVID-19. Sequenced input: peripheral blood. V and J are TRBV6-5 and TRBJ2-7, with a tentative D call TRBD1 (6 bases). CDR3 bases: TGTGCCAGCACCCAGGGGACCTACGAGCAGTACTTC. It is translated as CASTQGTYEQYF.